The sequence of this TCR beta chain was determined in a study of blood T cell repertoires in COVID-19. Unmatched junction bases numbered 2, after V lost 3 bases and J lost 4 bases. The germline V gene has CDR1 SQVTM and CDR2 ANQGSEA. CDR3 length: 12 amino acids. Sequenced by immunoSEQ multiplex PCR; TCRdb stores in-frame clones only, minus some. The sample has 160,000 or so clones, roughly 90% seen once. This clone was counted once. This receptor was taken from a woman aged 60 to 75 who had recovered from COVID-19. This chain connects TRBV29-1 to TRBJ1-2, with 7 bases fitting TRBD1. The sequenced material came from peripheral blood. The CDR3 loop reads CSVEGDSYGYTF. The DNA for the CDR3 is TGCAGCGTTGAGGGGGACAGCTATGGCTACACCTTC.